Below, 7 T cell receptor beta chains from the same sample are listed, as sequenced in a study of blood T cells in healthy people across ages. Using a J-beta primer mix together with a sample-barcoded 5' primer, a second PCR was run for about 7 to 12 cycles. TCRdb called the 5' RACE reads again in MiXCR, with one record for every CDR3 protein. The table has around 1.1 million distinct CDR3 sequences, roughly two fifths seen once. The sequencing input was blood. Receptor source: a man between 18 and 29 years old in good health.

This rearrangement joins TRBV9 to TRBJ2-5; TRBD2 aligns across 10 bases. This CDR3 has 16 amino acids. The junction had 4 bases not matched to a gene; V was cut back by 0 bases and J by 2 bases. Germline loops: CDR1 SGDLS, CDR2 YYNGEE. The CDR3 region has the DNA TGTGCCAGCAGCGTAGGAACTAGCGGGGATCAAGAGACCCAGTACTTC. Translated: CASSVGTSGDQETQYF.

The chain is built from TRBV10-3 and TRBJ1-1; D is unresolved. The CDR3 contains 16 residues. V was shortened by 4 bases and J by 0 bases, with 15 bases between the two germline ends. Germline values: CDR1 ENHRY, CDR2 SYGVKD. The chain's CDR3 is CAISGLNQVMNTEAFF. The CDR3 region has the DNA TGTGCCATCAGTGGACTGAACCAGGTCATGAACACTGAAGCTTTCTTT.

The V call is TRBV28, the J call TRBJ2-5, with a tentative D call TRBD2 (5 bases). This CDR3 contains 15 residues. Trimming took off 2 bases at V and 1 base at J, with 11 bases between the two ends. Germline V lookup: CDR1 MDHEN, CDR2 SYDVKM. CDR3 residues: CASSLGDRGQETQYF. DNA for the CDR3: TGTGCCAGCAGTTTAGGTGATCGGGGCCAAGAGACCCAGTACTTC.

The rearrangement links TRBV29-1 to TRBJ1-1; possible D gene TRBD1, 5 bases. Germline V gives CDR1 SQVTM, CDR2 ANQGSEA. V lost 5 bases to trimming and J lost 10 bases, with 17 bases between them. The CDR3 is 12 residues long. CDR3 sequence (DNA): TGCAGCGTTCTCATTGACAGCGGGGGAGCTTTCTTT. Its protein is CSVLIDSGGAFF.

The chain has TRBV20-1 and TRBJ1-2, with D uncertain. Germline V gives CDR1 DFQATT, CDR2 SNEGSKA (reference sequence). This CDR3 spans 13 amino acids. V was trimmed by 6 bases and J by 7 bases, leaving 18 bases between them. Here the CDR3 DNA reads TGCAGTGCCCCCTTGCGGGCGGAGAGTGGCTACACCTTC. Protein: CSAPLRAESGYTF.

The table lists this clonotype with a few counts. This chain connects TRBV6-5 to TRBJ1-4; no clear D. CDR1 is MNHEY and CDR2 is SVGAGI in the germline V gene. This CDR3 contains 14 residues. V was pared by 5 bases and J by 7 bases, with 14 bases between. The CDR3 here is CASSLTRLSEKLFF. The CDR3 coding sequence is TGTGCCAGCAGTCTAACGCGGTTGAGTGAAAAACTGTTTTTT.

This clonotype was counted between two and nine times. This chain joins TRBV7-2 and TRBJ2-1; no definite D call. This CDR3 has 13 amino acids. Germline-derived CDR1 and CDR2 are SGHTA and FQGNSA. Trimming left V 1 base short and J 10 bases short, with 11 bases between. The CDR3 nucleotides read TGTGCCAGCAGCTTAGAAGTGGGCAGGGAGCAGTTCTTC. The encoded protein is CASSLEVGREQFF. The complete variable domain, with remaining parts taken from reference TRBV7-2 and TRBJ2-1, reads GAGVSQSPSNKVTEKGKDVELRCDPISGHTALYWYRQSLGQGLEFLIYFQGNSAPDKSGLPSDRFSAERTGGSVSTLTIQRTQQEDSAVYLCASSLEVGREQFFGPGTRLTVL.